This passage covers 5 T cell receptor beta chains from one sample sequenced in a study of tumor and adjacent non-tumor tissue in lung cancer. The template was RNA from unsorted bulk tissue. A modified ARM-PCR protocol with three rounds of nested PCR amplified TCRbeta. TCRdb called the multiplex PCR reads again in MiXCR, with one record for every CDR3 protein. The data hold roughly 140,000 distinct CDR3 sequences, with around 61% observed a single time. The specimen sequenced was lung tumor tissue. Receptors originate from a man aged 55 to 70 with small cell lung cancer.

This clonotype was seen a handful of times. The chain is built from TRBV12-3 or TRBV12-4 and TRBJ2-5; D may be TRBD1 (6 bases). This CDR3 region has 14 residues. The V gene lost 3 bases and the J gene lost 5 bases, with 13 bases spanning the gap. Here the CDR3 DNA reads TGTGCCAGCAGTTTTAGGGGGTTCGGGGAGACCCAGTACTTC. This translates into CASSFRGFGETQYF.

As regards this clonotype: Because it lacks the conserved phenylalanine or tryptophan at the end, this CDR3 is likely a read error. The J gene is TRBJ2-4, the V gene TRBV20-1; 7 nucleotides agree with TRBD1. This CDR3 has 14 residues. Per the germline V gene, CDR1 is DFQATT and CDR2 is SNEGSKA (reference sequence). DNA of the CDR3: TGCTGTGCGACCGGGACAGCTGCGGGAAACATTCAGTACTTA. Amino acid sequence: CCATGTAAGNIQYL.

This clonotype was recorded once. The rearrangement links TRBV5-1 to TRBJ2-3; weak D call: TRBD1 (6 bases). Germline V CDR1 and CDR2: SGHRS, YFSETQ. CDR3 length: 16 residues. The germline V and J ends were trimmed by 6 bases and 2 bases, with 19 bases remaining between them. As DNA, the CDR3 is TGCGCCAGCATCTTAGGGTCAGGGGTCTTCACAGATACGCAGTATTTT. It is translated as CASILGSGVFTDTQYF.

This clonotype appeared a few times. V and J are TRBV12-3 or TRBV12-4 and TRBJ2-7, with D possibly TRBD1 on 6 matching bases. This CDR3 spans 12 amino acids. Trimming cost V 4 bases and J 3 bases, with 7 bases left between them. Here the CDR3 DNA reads TGTGCCAGCAGTTACAGGGTCTACGAGCAGTACTTC. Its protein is CASSYRVYEQYF.

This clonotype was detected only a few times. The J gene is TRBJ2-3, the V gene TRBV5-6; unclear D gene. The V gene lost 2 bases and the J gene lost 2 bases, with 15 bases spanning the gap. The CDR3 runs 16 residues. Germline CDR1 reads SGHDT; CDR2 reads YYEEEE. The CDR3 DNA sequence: TGTGCCAGCAGCTTAAGGGTCGGTCATTACACAGATACGCAGTATTTT. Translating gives CASSLRVGHYTDTQYF.